Only a few counts were recorded for the clone carrying this T cell receptor (beta chain). Its antigen is undetermined. Quantitative 5'-RACE with molecular barcodes was used to make the TCR beta libraries. TCRdb reanalysed the 5' RACE reads using MiXCR and keeps one entry per CDR3 protein. This table has hundreds of thousands of distinct CDR3 sequences, more than 9.5% appearing once. V was clipped by 1 base and J by 7 bases; unmatched bases: 12. Looked up from germline, CDR1 is LGHDT and CDR2 is YNNKEL (reference sequence). CDR3 length equals 16 residues. The data belong to a study of CD8 T cells in ankylosing spondylitis. Study-wide findings and caveats: Some motif variants had been reported before (in reactive arthritis synovial fluid and blood). Disease-linked clones were reportedly significantly enriched in matched ankylosing spondylitis synovial fluid. A TCR beta motif made of under 10 highly homologous variants seemed typical of ankylosing spondylitis blood.

This TCR was recovered from a male donor with ankylosing spondylitis. The genes are TRBV3-1 and TRBJ1-1, with 7 bases identical to TRBD1. The sequencing input was blood, either unsorted or a sorted T cell fraction (not recorded which). CDR3: CASSQVPWDSGFEAFF. CDR3 nucleotides: TGTGCCAGCAGCCAAGTCCCTTGGGACAGTGGTTTTGAAGCTTTCTTT.